This entry describes one T cell receptor beta chain. This sample was taken from a study of T cell changes during pregnancy in multiple sclerosis. The table came from immunoSEQ multiplex PCR; TCRdb's copy has only in-frame clones and leaves some out. The table lists roughly 15,000 clones, almost 85% of them singletons, with 10% in the top ten. Germline V gene sequence: CDR1 MNHEY, CDR2 SVGAGI. The CDR3 covers 14 residues. The V and J ends lost 2 bases and 4 bases, in that order; junction bases with no gene match: 1. The clonotype comes from a female donor in good health, enrolled as a control in a pregnancy study. Source: CD8+ T cells from peripheral blood mononuclear cells, taken in the second trimester of pregnancy. The V gene is TRBV6-5, the J gene TRBJ2-7; 11 nucleotides line up with TRBD1. CDR3 coding DNA: TGTGCCAGCAGTTACGGGACAGGGGGATACGAGCAGTACTTC. Translating gives CASSYGTGGYEQYF.